This is a list of T cell receptor beta chains from one sample in a study of cytomegalovirus exposure and HLA in healthy donors. The table came from immunoSEQ multiplex PCR; TCRdb's copy has only in-frame clones and leaves some out. The sample comprises roughly 130,000 clones, approximately 69% of which are singletons, and around 6.6% rests with the top ten. Input material: PBMCs. The receptors originated from a man aged 35 to 55 in good health and CMV-seropositive. Both conserved end residues are part of each CDR3. D genes are given only for firm matches. Only part of the rows carry a size: once, few, many, or a class if the clone is expanded.

j_call | d_call | v_call | clone_size | cdr3_nt | cdr3_aa
TRBJ2-5 | TRBD1 | TRBV19 | NA | TGTGCCAGTAGTTCACGGACAGGGAGGTCGGAGACCCAGTACTTC | CASSSRTGRSETQYF
TRBJ2-7 | TRBD1 | TRBV6-1 | few | TGTGCCAGCAGCTATCCGGGACAGGGGGGCGAGCAGTACTTC | CASSYPGQGGEQYF
TRBJ2-5 | TRBD2 | TRBV7-2 | NA | TGTGCCAGCAGCTTAGGAACGGCTAGCGGGGGCATCAAGTACTTC | CASSLGTASGGIKYF
TRBJ2-3 | NA | TRBV5-4 | NA | TGTGCCAGCAGCTCGGGACAGTCGCGGAGGGCAGATACGCAGTATTTT | CASSSGQSRRADTQYF
TRBJ2-1 | TRBD1 | TRBV19 | NA | TGTGCCAGTACCACAGGGGGTTGGGATGAGCAGTTCTTC | CASTTGGWDEQFF
TRBJ2-5 | TRBD1 | TRBV5-5 | NA | TGTGCCAGCAGCGTATCCGGGACAGGGTCTGAGACCCAGTACTTC | CASSVSGTGSETQYF
TRBJ1-1 | NA | TRBV5-1 | NA | TGCGCCAGCAAGGGGGTGAGAACGGGGACTGAAGCTTTCTTT | CASKGVRTGTEAFF
TRBJ2-1 | NA | TRBV19 | NA | TGTGCCAGTAGTATTGGGGGCCTAATAACCAACAATGAGCAGTTCTTC | CASSIGGLITNNEQFF
TRBJ1-1 | NA | TRBV5-1 | NA | TGCGCCAGCAGCGCAGACAGTAGAAACACTGAAGCTTTCTTT | CASSADSRNTEAFF
TRBJ1-2 | TRBD1 | TRBV2 | NA | TGTGCCAGCAGAAAGGACAGGGACTCTGGCTACACCTTC | CASRKDRDSGYTF
TRBJ2-5 | NA | TRBV21-1 | once | TGTGCCAGCAGCCCACCGCCCAGAGGGGTTGACAGGGGGCAATCTCAGGAGACCCAGTACTTC | CASSPPPRGVDRGQSQETQYF
TRBJ2-3 | TRBD1 | TRBV5-1 | NA | TGCGCCAGCAGCTTGGAGGGACAGGGGATAGATACGCAGTATTTT | CASSLEGQGIDTQYF
TRBJ2-7 | TRBD2 | TRBV5-1 | NA | TGCGCCAGCAGCGGACTAGCGGGAGCCCCCTACGAGCAGTACTTC | CASSGLAGAPYEQYF
TRBJ2-7 | TRBD2 | TRBV10-1 | NA | TGCGCCAGCAGTGATGGGTCTGGAGCGGGAGGAGCACACGAGCAGTACTTC | CASSDGSGAGGAHEQYF
TRBJ1-2 | TRBD1 | TRBV5-1 | NA | TGCGCCAGCAGTTTTGGACAGGGGAACTATGGCTACACCTTC | CASSFGQGNYGYTF
TRBJ2-7 | NA | TRBV29-1 | NA | TGCAGCGTTACGCTGGTGGGAGCTTACGAGCAGTACTTC | CSVTLVGAYEQYF
TRBJ2-2 | NA | TRBV7-9 | NA | TGTGCCAGCAACAGCCCGGCCGGGGAGCTGTTTTTT | CASNSPAGELFF
TRBJ1-3 | NA | TRBV7-8 | NA | TGTGCCAGCAGCTTAGAGACAGGATTCTCTGGAAACACCATATATTTT | CASSLETGFSGNTIYF
TRBJ1-2 | NA | TRBV5-5 | NA | TGTGCCAGCAGCTTGGGGGGCAGGTTGGACTATGGCTACACCTTC | CASSLGGRLDYGYTF
TRBJ2-7 | NA | TRBV14 | once | TGTGCCAGCAGCCAGGCTGGGGGCAGCGAGCAGTACTTC | CASSQAGGSEQYF
TRBJ1-1 | TRBD1 | TRBV19 | few | TGTGCCAGTGGATACAGGGGGGAGAACACTGAAGCTTTCTTT | CASGYRGENTEAFF
TRBJ1-1 | NA | TRBV13 | NA | TGTGCCAGCAGCTTTCAGCTCGGGGGGGACACTGAAGCTTTCTTT | CASSFQLGGDTEAFF
TRBJ2-7 | NA | TRBV11-3 | NA | TGTGCCAGCAGCCCCCGGGCGGGGTCGTTCGAGCAGTACTTC | CASSPRAGSFEQYF
TRBJ2-7 | NA | TRBV4-2 | once | TGTGCCAGCAGCCACAGGGGACCAGGGGACGAGCAGTACTTC | CASSHRGPGDEQYF
TRBJ1-6 | NA | TRBV4-2 | NA | TGTGCCAGCAGCCAAGAAATTGCAGGGGCAGGTAACTCACCCCTCCACTTT | CASSQEIAGAGNSPLHF
TRBJ2-1 | TRBD2 | TRBV2 | NA | TGTGCCAGCGTTACTAGCGGGAGCCCATACAATGAGCAGTTCTTC | CASVTSGSPYNEQFF
TRBJ1-2 | TRBD1 | TRBV19 | NA | TGTGCCAGTAGTATCGACAGGGACCTCTATGGCTACACCTTC | CASSIDRDLYGYTF
TRBJ2-4 | NA | TRBV30 | NA | TGTGCCTGGAGTGTACAGGGCCTGGACAAAAACATTCAGTACTTC | CAWSVQGLDKNIQYF
TRBJ2-2 | TRBD1 | TRBV5-4 | NA | TGTGCCAGCAGCCTGAGGACAGGAAACACCGGGGAGCTGTTTTTT | CASSLRTGNTGELFF
TRBJ2-3 | NA | TRBV18 | NA | TGTGCCAGCTCGGGAGGACTCACAGATACGCAGTATTTT | CASSGGLTDTQYF
TRBJ1-4 | TRBD1 | TRBV10-3 | NA | TGTGCCATCAGTGACTACACAGGGGAGGAAAAACTGTTTTTT | CAISDYTGEEKLFF